This passage covers 27 T cell receptor beta chains from one sample sequenced in a study of blood T cells in healthy people across ages. The use of a sample-barcoded 5' primer and a J-beta primer mix characterized a second PCR of about 7 to 12 cycles. Using its own MiXCR run on the 5' RACE reads, TCRdb lists one record per CDR3 protein. The data hold about 1.7 million distinct CDR3 sequences, with about 30% observed a single time. Sequencing input: blood. These receptors were obtained from a woman aged 25 to 39 in good health.

The CDR3 DNA reads as TGTGCCAGCAGCCAAGTGATGACCTACCCGAACACCGGGGAGCTGTTTTTT. Encoded protein: CASSQVMTYPNTGELFF. This chain joins TRBV3-1 and TRBJ2-2; D unresolved. Germline-derived CDR1 and CDR2 are LGHDT and YNNKEL (reference sequence). The CDR3 extends over 17 amino acids. V gave up 1 base and J gave up 0 bases, with 12 bases separating them.

V gene TRBV7-9 combines with J gene TRBJ2-1; 14 bases agree with TRBD2. Gene TRBJ2-7 matches the end of the DNA better, so the J call may be wrong. The CDR3 runs 20 residues. Per germline, CDR1 SEHNR and CDR2 FQNEAQ (reference sequence). The CDR3 DNA reads TGTGCCAGCAGCCCTCAGGGCATGACTAGCGGGAGGGCCTACTACAATGAGCAGTACTTC. It encodes CASSPQGMTSGRAYYNEQYF.

In its sample, this clonotype was seen a few times. V and J are TRBV10-2 and TRBJ2-1; D possibly corresponds to TRBD2 (5 bases). Trimming left V 7 bases short and J 7 bases short, with 14 bases between. Germline CDR1 WSHSY, CDR2 SAAADI. There are 13 residues in the CDR3. The CDR3, as DNA: TGCGCCAGCATTGCGGGCCTCGGGAATGAGCAGTTCTTC. It encodes CASIAGLGNEQFF.

Comments on this clonotype: A single base separates this from a much larger clone, so it may be a read error. The V gene is TRBV5-5, the J gene TRBJ1-2; TRBD1 is a possible D gene (5 bases). Between the trimmed V and J ends, which lost 4 bases and 8 bases, there was a span of 15 bases. Germline CDR1 is SGHKS and CDR2 is YYEKEE (reference sequence). The CDR3 is 13 amino acids. The DNA for the CDR3 is TGTGCCAGCAGCCCGACAGAGACGAGAGGCTACACCTTC. Residues: CASSPTETRGYTF.

This clonotype was picked up many times. The chain joins TRBV29-1 to TRBJ2-3, with 8 bases fitting TRBD2. The junction had 12 bases not matched to a gene; V was cut back by 8 bases and J by 2 bases. Germline-derived CDR1 and CDR2 are SQVTM and ANQGSEA. CDR3 length equals 15 residues. This chain's CDR3 is CSLRSGTSYTDTQYF. The CDR3, as DNA: TGCAGCCTCCGCTCGGGGACTAGTTACACAGATACGCAGTATTTT.

The J gene is TRBJ1-2, the V gene TRBV10-3; unclear D gene. The CDR3 has 13 residues. The V gene's germline CDR1 is ENHRY and CDR2 SYGVKD. The V end lost 3 bases, the J end lost 0 bases, and 5 bases lay between the germline ends. CDR3 protein: CAISDGPNYGYTF. The DNA of the CDR3 is TGTGCCATCAGTGACGGCCCTAACTATGGCTACACCTTC.

V is TRBV4-1 and J is TRBJ2-5; D assignment may be TRBD1 or TRBD2 (5 bases each). The CDR3 is 16 residues long. V was trimmed by 2 bases and J by 5 bases, leaving 18 bases between them. Germline CDR1 reads MGHRA; CDR2 reads YSYEKL. Here the CDR3 DNA reads TGCGCCAGCAGCCAACCGCCCGGGACCTCTCGGGAGACCCAGTACTTC. Translation gives CASSQPPGTSRETQYF.

V is TRBV18 and J is TRBJ2-1; 9 bases match TRBD2. Trimming removed 6 bases from V and 5 bases from J; junction bases left unmatched: 8. The germline gives CDR1 KGHSH, CDR2 LQKENI. This CDR3 is 15 amino acids long. As DNA, the CDR3 is TGTGCCAGCTCTAGACTAGCGGATACGAACAATGAGCAGTTCTTC. Translating it yields CASSRLADTNNEQFF.

This clonotype was counted a few times. V gene TRBV25-1 combines with J gene TRBJ1-5; D remains unclear. V lost 4 bases and J 11 bases, leaving 9 bases between the germline ends. This CDR3 is 11 amino acids long. From germline, CDR1 is MGHDK and CDR2 SYGVNS. This chain's CDR3 is CASSGASTQHF. CDR3 DNA sequence: TGTGCCAGCAGTGGGGCGAGTACCCAGCATTTT.

This clonotype showed up many times. The chain has TRBV7-9 and TRBJ1-2, with 11 bases matching TRBD1. CDR1 SEHNR and CDR2 FQNEAQ come from the germline V gene (reference sequence). V trimming: 5 bases; J trimming: 8 bases; junction bases outside the gene matches: 10. The CDR3 is 15 residues long. The CDR3 DNA reads TGTGCCAGCAGCCCGAGTGGGACAGGGGGTCACGGCTACACCTTC. Translation: CASSPSGTGGHGYTF.

In its sample, this clonotype was seen a few times. V gene TRBV6-5 combines with J gene TRBJ2-1; 9 bases agree with TRBD2. V shed 7 bases, J shed 5 bases, and the junction held 15 bases outside the gene matches. Germline assignment: CDR1 MNHEY and CDR2 SVGAGI. This CDR3 region has 17 residues. The CDR3 sequence: CASIPRREGGTHNEQFF. The CDR3 region has the DNA TGTGCCAGCATTCCTCGGCGGGAGGGAGGGACCCACAATGAGCAGTTCTTC.

This clonotype has more than one count but fewer than ten. Sequence at one end of the junction differs from germline and may be a read error. The chain couples TRBV10-3 to TRBJ2-7, with D possibly being TRBD1 (5 bases). Germline lookup yields CDR1 ENHRY and CDR2 SYGVKD. CDR3 length: 13 amino acids. CDR3 residues: CALSESGKGEQYF. The CDR3, as DNA: TGTGCCCTCAGTGAGTCAGGGAAGGGCGAGCAGTACTTC.

There are a few counts of this clonotype. V is TRBV18 and J is TRBJ2-5, with 8 bases aligning to TRBD1. Germline trimming cut 4 bases from V and 5 bases from J; bases unmatched to any gene: 9. The CDR3 has 15 residues. Germline V lookup: CDR1 KGHSH, CDR2 LQKENI. CDR3 DNA: TGTGCCAGCTCACTTTTCCGGGACAGGTTGGAGACCCAGTACTTC. It codes for CASSLFRDRLETQYF. Together with reference TRBV18 and TRBJ2-5, the CDR3 gives the full variable domain: NAGVMQNPRHLVRRRGQEARLRCSPMKGHSHVYWYRQLPEEGLKFMVYLQKENIIDESGMPKERFSAEFPKEGPSILRIQQVVRGDSAAYFCASSLFRDRLETQYFGPGTRLLVL.

This clonotype turned up a few times. The CDR3 loop is CASSPNENTEAFF. CDR3 sequence (DNA): TGTGCCAGCTCACCGAACGAGAACACTGAAGCTTTCTTT. The rearrangement links TRBV18 to TRBJ1-1, with D hard to call. V was shortened by 3 bases and J by 1 base, with 6 bases between the two germline ends. The V gene's germline CDR1 is KGHSH and CDR2 LQKENI. This CDR3 comprises 13 residues. The full variable domain, with the rest looked up from reference TRBV18 and TRBJ1-1, is NAGVMQNPRHLVRRRGQEARLRCSPMKGHSHVYWYRQLPEEGLKFMVYLQKENIIDESGMPKERFSAEFPKEGPSILRIQQVVRGDSAAYFCASSPNENTEAFFGQGTRLTVV.

In its sample, this clonotype was seen a few times. The chain recombines TRBV29-1 with TRBJ1-4; 9 bases are shared with TRBD1. V dropped 5 bases and J dropped 8; count of bases not matched to a gene: 12. This CDR3 comprises 15 residues. From germline, CDR1 is SQVTM and CDR2 ANQGSEA. Here the CDR3 DNA reads TGCAGCGTTCAGAAGGGGGGACAGGGAAGAGAAAAACTGTTTTTT. It yields the protein CSVQKGGQGREKLFF.

The chain carries TRBV21-1 and TRBJ2-5; TRBD1 reflects the table's D call only, with no check against the DNA. TRBV21-1 has pseudogene status. This CDR3 has 14 residues. CDR3 coding DNA: TGTGCCAGCAGTAGGGTGAGGCAGGGAGAGACCCAGTACTTC. Protein sequence: CASSRVRQGETQYF.

The chain has TRBV28 and TRBJ2-1; 9 bases are shared with TRBD1. The ends lost 5 bases at V and 6 bases at J; junction bases unmatched: 8. CDR1 is MDHEN, CDR2 SYDVKM, per germline. CDR3 length: 15 amino acids. CDR3 sequence: CASSQPGTGFNEQFF. The CDR3 region has the DNA TGTGCCAGCAGTCAACCCGGGACAGGGTTCAATGAGCAGTTCTTC. Looking up the rest from reference TRBV28 and TRBJ2-1 gives the full variable domain: DVKVTQSSRYLVKRTGEKVFLECVQDMDHENMFWYRQDPGLGLRLIYFSYDVKMKEKGDIPEGYSVSREKKERFSLILESASTNQTSMYLCASSQPGTGFNEQFFGPGTRLTVL.

This clonotype was observed a few times. J is TRBJ2-4 and V is TRBV2, with 7 bases fitting TRBD1. The last part of the DNA fits TRBJ2-7 better; the J call may be wrong. This CDR3 region has 14 residues. Germline assignment: CDR1 SNHLY and CDR2 FYNNEI. CDR3 residues: CASRLDRATYEQYF. CDR3 DNA sequence: TGTGCCAGCAGACTCGACAGGGCGACCTACGAGCAGTACTTC.

This clonotype has just a few counts. The CDR3 region is CASSLYGESNYGYTF. The DNA for the CDR3 is TGCGCCAGCAGCTTGTACGGGGAGTCCAACTATGGCTACACCTTC. The chain recombines TRBV5-1 with TRBJ1-2, with unresolved D. The CDR3 runs 15 residues. V was shortened by 1 base and J by 2 bases, with 12 bases between the two germline ends. In germline, CDR1 is SGHRS, CDR2 YFSETQ.

This chain joins TRBV5-1 and TRBJ2-7; 7 bases fit TRBD2. With V trimmed by 5 bases and J by 2 bases, 10 bases remained unmatched. Germline CDR1 reads SGHRS; CDR2 reads YFSETQ. There are 15 residues in the CDR3. The CDR3 DNA is TGCGCCAGCAGATCAACAAGCGGGGCCACCTACGAGCAGTACTTC. As protein: CASRSTSGATYEQYF.

The chain couples TRBV9 to TRBJ2-1; 9 bases match TRBD2. CDR1 SGDLS and CDR2 YYNGEE come from the germline V gene. This CDR3 is 16 amino acids long. The V segment lost 0 bases and the J segment 8 bases; nucleotides outside the gene matches: 9. The CDR3 nucleotides read TGTGCCAGCAGCGTAGGTCGAATAGCGGGGGCGGATGAGCAGTTCTTC. It is translated as CASSVGRIAGADEQFF. The full variable domain, its missing parts supplied by reference TRBV9 and TRBJ2-1, is DSGVTQTPKHLITATGQRVTLRCSPRSGDLSVYWYQQSLDQGLQFLIQYYNGEERAKGNILERFSAQQFPDLHSELNLSSLELGDSALYFCASSVGRIAGADEQFFGPGTRLTVL.

The V call is TRBV5-1, the J call TRBJ2-5; 7 bases match TRBD1. The J call may be mistaken, given a closer DNA end match to TRBJ2-7. This CDR3 is 14 amino acids long. Germline V CDR1 and CDR2: SGHRS, YFSETQ. This chain's CDR3 is CASSRDQGAYEQYF. The CDR3 bases are TGCGCCAGCAGCCGGGACCAGGGGGCCTACGAGCAGTACTTC.

The rearrangement uses TRBV20-1 and TRBJ2-7; tentative D call: TRBD2 (6 bases). This CDR3 spans 15 amino acids. CDR1 DFQATT and CDR2 SNEGSKA come from the germline V gene (reference sequence). V was trimmed by 3 bases and J by 3 bases, leaving 18 bases between them. The CDR3 region has the DNA TGCAGTGCTAGGCGGGAAACAGGTGGAGACTACGAGCAGTACTTC. Protein product: CSARRETGGDYEQYF.

The rearrangement joins TRBV20-1 to TRBJ2-3; 9 bases fit TRBD2. Unmatched junction bases numbered 8, after V lost 0 bases and J lost 4 bases. Germline lookup yields CDR1 DFQATT and CDR2 SNEGSKA (reference sequence). This CDR3 comprises 16 residues. The CDR3 sequence: CSAREWAGGTSDTQYF. The CDR3 DNA follows: TGCAGTGCTAGAGAGTGGGCGGGAGGGACTTCAGATACGCAGTATTTT.

This chain joins TRBV5-1 and TRBJ2-7, with D perhaps TRBD2 (5 bases). The CDR3 is 17 residues long. Per the germline V gene, CDR1 is SGHRS and CDR2 is YFSETQ. V dropped 0 bases and J dropped 3 bases, with 19 bases sitting between them. DNA of the CDR3: TGCGCCAGCAGCTTGGAGCCTCGGGGTTGGAGTTACTACGAGCAGTACTTC. Translated: CASSLEPRGWSYYEQYF.

V is TRBV20-1 and J is TRBJ2-2, with a tentative D call TRBD1 (6 bases). The CDR3 consists of 14 residues. V lost 6 bases to trimming and J lost 1 base, with 12 bases between them. CDR1 is DFQATT, CDR2 SNEGSKA, per germline (reference sequence). The CDR3 region has the DNA TGCAGTGCCCAGGGGCTAATGAACACCGGGGAGCTGTTTTTT. It translates to CSAQGLMNTGELFF.

This clonotype has a count of ten or more. The chain carries TRBV7-2 and TRBJ2-7; 8 bases are shared with TRBD1. Germline V gene data show CDR1 as SGHTA and CDR2 as FQGNSA. V lost 0 bases to trimming and J lost 6 bases; unmatched junction nucleotides: 7. The CDR3 sequence is 15 residues long. The CDR3 bases are TGTGCCAGCAGCTTAGCCCAGGGGGCGTTGAGCGAGCAGTACTTC. Encoded protein: CASSLAQGALSEQYF.